These 25 T cell receptor beta chains were sequenced from one sample in a study of molecular identifiers for immune sequencing clone quantification. TCRdb passed the PCR reads through MiXCR, listing each CDR3 protein once. The sample records 250,000 to 350,000 distinct CDR3 sequences, about a fifth being singletons. The sample comprised naive CD8+ T cells from blood, with Jurkat cell RNA spiked in. Subset: FACS-sorted CD8+CD4-CCR7+CD45RA+ naive T cells. The source is a human donor in good health. Some libraries in this study had Jurkat cell RNA spiked in.

This clonotype was detected ten times or more. The rearrangement links TRBV5-1 to TRBJ2-2; no reliable D call. CDR3 length equals 14 residues. The germline V gene has CDR1 SGHRS and CDR2 YFSETQ. Between the trimmed V and J ends, which lost 4 bases and 1 base, there was a span of 8 bases. CDR3 coding DNA: TGCGCCAGCAGCAAGGACGGGAACACCGGGGAGCTGTTTTTT. Its protein is CASSKDGNTGELFF.

As regards this clonotype: This sequence may be a read error, since a much larger clone differs from it by one base. This sequence joins TRBV29-1 and TRBJ2-3, with 7 bases lining up with TRBD1. J was trimmed by 4 bases and V by 7 bases; bases with no gene match: 8. The V gene's germline CDR1 is SQVTM and CDR2 ANQGSEA. CDR3 length: 13 residues. CDR3 sequence reads: CSADLGGADTQYF. In DNA form, the CDR3 reads TGCAGCGCTGATTTAGGGGGCGCAGATACGCAGTATTTT.

The table lists this clonotype with many counts. The genes are TRBV5-4 and TRBJ2-5; D may be TRBD1 or TRBD2 (5 bases each). Germline V gene data show CDR1 as SGHNT and CDR2 as YYREEE (reference sequence). The CDR3 loop spans 14 amino acids. Trimming took off 3 bases at V and 2 bases at J, with 11 bases between the two ends. CDR3: CASSWGGLQETQYF. CDR3 bases: TGTGCCAGCAGCTGGGGCGGGTTACAAGAGACCCAGTACTTC.

This clonotype was recorded once. This may be a read error, as it is one base from a much larger clone. V gene TRBV29-1 combines with J gene TRBJ1-2, with 10 bases fitting TRBD1. CDR3 length: 13 residues. Germline V gene data show CDR1 as SQVTM and CDR2 as ANQGSEA. V dropped 8 bases and J dropped 6; count of bases not matched to a gene: 9. DNA for the CDR3: TGCAGCCCTGAAGACAGGGGGCGTAATGGCTACACCTTC. It encodes CSPEDRGRNGYTF.

This clonotype was recorded at least ten times. The rearrangement links TRBV28 to TRBJ2-7; possibly TRBD1 for D (5 bases). Germline CDR1 reads MDHEN; CDR2 reads SYDVKM. CDR3 length equals 13 residues. V was pared by 2 bases and J by 7 bases, with 12 bases between. The CDR3 DNA reads TGTGCCAGCAGTTTACCCCCAGGACAAGAGCAGTACTTC. Encoded protein: CASSLPPGQEQYF.

As regards this clonotype: A much larger clone is a single base away; this may be a read error. The CDR3 DNA follows: TGTGCCAGCAGCTTTGAAGGGGGTGGTTACACTGAAACTTTCTTT. Protein sequence: CASSFEGGGYTETFF. This rearrangement joins TRBV7-3 to TRBJ1-1, with D possibly TRBD1 on 6 matching bases. Germline assignment: CDR1 SGHTA and CDR2 FQGTGA. There are 15 residues in the CDR3.

This clonotype was observed a handful of times. The rearrangement links TRBV27 to TRBJ2-2, with D possibly matching TRBD2 (6 bases). CDR3 length: 15 residues. V lost 6 bases and J 8 bases, leaving 19 bases between the germline ends. The germline V gene encodes CDR1 MNHEY and CDR2 SMNVEV (reference sequence). The CDR3 loop is CASRGGPNPPGELFF. CDR3 nucleotide sequence: TGTGCCAGCAGGGGGGGTCCAAACCCTCCTGGGGAGCTGTTTTTT.

This clonotype was counted ten times or more. This sequence joins TRBV5-1 and TRBJ1-1; D is uncertain. The CDR3 is made up of 12 amino acids. Trimming pared 0 bases from V and 10 bases from J, leaving 10 bases between. CDR1 is SGHRS, CDR2 YFSETQ, per germline. The CDR3 spells CASSLGADGAFF. DNA for the CDR3: TGCGCCAGCAGCTTGGGCGCCGACGGAGCTTTCTTT. Looking up the rest from reference TRBV5-1 and TRBJ1-1 gives the full variable domain: KAGVTQTPRYLIKTRGQQVTLSCSPISGHRSVSWYQQTPGQGLQFLFEYFSETQRNKGNFPGRFSGRQFSNSRSEMNVSTLELGDSALYLCASSLGADGAFFGQGTRLTVV.

The chain uses TRBV27 and TRBJ2-5; 10 bases are shared with TRBD1. Trimming removed 2 bases from V and 3 bases from J; junction bases left unmatched: 6. CDR1 and CDR2 from the germline V gene are MNHEY and SMNVEV (reference sequence). The CDR3 consists of 16 residues. The CDR3 nucleotides read TGTGCCAGCAGTTTAATGGGGACAGGGGTAGAAGAGACCCAGTACTTC. Translated, it gives CASSLMGTGVEETQYF.

Comment on this clonotype: This could be a read error, since a much larger clone is one nucleotide away. The V gene is TRBV29-1, the J gene TRBJ1-2; 8 bases are a match to TRBD1. Looked up from germline, CDR1 is SQVTM and CDR2 is ANQGSEA. The CDR3 sequence is 13 residues long. J lost 9 bases, V lost 3 bases, and 9 bases had no gene match. CDR3 sequence reads: CSVEGQGADSYTF. The CDR3 bases are TGCAGCGTTGAGGGGCAGGGGGCGGATAGCTACACCTTC.

A remark on this clonotype: It may be a read error: a sequence one base away is much more abundant. The chain recombines TRBV6-2 or TRBV6-3 with TRBJ1-5, with TRBD1 as a possible D gene (5 bases). The germline gives CDR1 MNHEY, CDR2 SVGEGT. This CDR3 has 15 amino acids. The CDR3 DNA follows: TGTGCCCGCAGTTATGGGGGTTATAGCAATCAGCCCCAGCATTTT. Protein sequence: CARSYGGYSNQPQHF.

This clonotype was recorded many times. This rearrangement joins TRBV14 to TRBJ2-7; the match to TRBD2 covers 10 bases. The CDR3 has 16 amino acids. Trimming took 2 bases from V and 6 from J; bases not matched to a gene: 10. Germline CDR1 SGHDN, CDR2 FVKESK. In DNA, the CDR3 is TGTGCCAGCAGCCAACACGTTGGACTAGCGGTGGTCGAGCAGTACTTC. Protein sequence: CASSQHVGLAVVEQYF. The whole variable domain, filled in from reference TRBV14 and TRBJ2-7, reads EAGVTQFPSHSVIEKGQTVTLRCDPISGHDNLYWYRRVMGKEIKFLLHFVKESKQDESGMPNNRFLAERTGGTYSTLKVQPAELEDSGVYFCASSQHVGLAVVEQYFGPGTRLTVT.

In regard to this clonotype: This sequence may be a read error, since a much larger clone differs from it by one base. The V call is TRBV6-6, the J call TRBJ2-2; no clear D gene. Germline values: CDR1 MNHNY, CDR2 SVGAGI (reference sequence). This CDR3 has 11 amino acids. The V end lost 11 bases, the J end lost 8 bases, and 12 bases lay between the germline ends. The CDR3 bases are TGTGCCGGCTGGTCAGAGGGGGAGCTGTTTTTT. This gives the protein CAGWSEGELFF.

Concerning this clonotype itself: Just one base apart from a much larger clone, this may be a read error. The chain recombines TRBV28 with TRBJ2-1; 10 bases agree with TRBD2. The CDR3 totals 17 residues. Trimming cost V 2 bases and J 6 bases; bases outside gene matches: 10. Germline V gene lookup returns CDR1 MDHEN and CDR2 SYDVKM. CDR3 amino acids: CASSLVLAGVAPNEQFF. CDR3 DNA: TGTGCCAGCAGTTTAGTTCTAGCGGGAGTCGCGCCCAATGAGCAGTTCTTC.

V and J are TRBV19 and TRBJ1-1; the D is unclear. Germline V lookup: CDR1 LNHDA, CDR2 SQIVND (reference sequence). This CDR3 is 12 amino acids long. V was pared by 8 bases and J by 2 bases, with 9 bases between. CDR3 sequence (DNA): TGTGCCAGTCAGGACGGTAACACTGAAGCTTTCTTT. Translating gives CASQDGNTEAFF. Variable domain in full (rest from reference TRBV19 and TRBJ1-1): DGGITQSPKYLFRKEGQNVTLSCEQNLNHDAMYWYRQDPGQGLRLIYYSQIVNDFQKGDIAEGYSVSREKKESFPLTVTSAQKNPTAFYLCASQDGNTEAFFGQGTRLTVV.

At least ten counts were recorded for this clonotype. The CDR3 protein is CASSARDRALSDEQFF. CDR3 DNA sequence: TGTGCCAGCAGCGCCCGGGACAGGGCTCTATCGGATGAGCAGTTCTTC. This chain uses TRBV7-8 with TRBJ2-1; 9 bases agree with TRBD1. CDR3 length: 16 residues. CDR1 and CDR2 from the germline V gene are SGHVS and FQNEAQ. V shed 5 bases and J 8 bases; nucleotides not matched to a gene: 13.

V is TRBV4-3 and J is TRBJ2-7, with 11 bases matching TRBD1. The junction had 3 bases not matched to a gene; V was cut back by 3 bases and J by 2 bases. Per the germline V gene, CDR1 is LGHNA and CDR2 is YSLEER. CDR3 length: 15 amino acids. The CDR3 DNA sequence: TGCGCCAGCAGCCAGGACAGGGGGCGCACCTACGAGCAGTACTTC. Protein product: CASSQDRGRTYEQYF.

This clonotype has at least ten counts. The CDR3 DNA reads as TGTGCCAGCAGTCCGGAAAGTGAGGAAAATACGCAGTATTTT. This gives the protein CASSPESEENTQYF. V usage is TRBV6-5 and J usage is TRBJ2-3; D is uncertain. Germline V gives CDR1 MNHEY, CDR2 SVGAGI. The ends were cut back, 5 bases at V and 7 bases at J, with 16 bases in the middle. The CDR3 loop spans 14 amino acids.

The chain uses TRBV27 and TRBJ2-7; 7 bases are a match to TRBD1. The CDR3 length is 14 residues. Germline-derived CDR1 and CDR2 are MNHEY and SMNVEV (reference sequence). V shed 6 bases, J shed 3 bases, and the junction held 8 bases outside the gene matches. CDR3 amino acids: CASSPLGQNYEQYF. The CDR3, as DNA: TGTGCCAGCAGCCCCTTGGGACAGAACTACGAGCAGTACTTC.

This clonotype showed up many times. The chain employs TRBV6-5 and TRBJ1-1; 8 nucleotides match TRBD1. The CDR3 has 15 residues. The ends lost 6 bases at V and 0 bases at J; junction bases unmatched: 6. Germline V lookup: CDR1 MNHEY, CDR2 SVGAGI. The CDR3: CASSSDRGLNTEAFF. The CDR3 DNA reads TGTGCCAGCAGCTCAGACAGGGGCTTGAACACTGAAGCTTTCTTT.

With regard to this clonotype: It may be a read error: a sequence one base away is much more abundant. V and J are TRBV4-3 and TRBJ2-7; 7 bases fit TRBD1. CDR1 and CDR2 (germline): LGHNA, YSLEER. The CDR3 runs to 16 residues. The V and J ends lost 3 bases and 3 bases, in that order; junction bases with no gene match: 11. Written as DNA, the CDR3 is TGCGCCAGCAGCCATGATCGGGCAGGGGGTGGCTACGAGCAGTACTTC. Its protein product is CASSHDRAGGGYEQYF.

The sample holds many counts of this clonotype. This sequence joins TRBV7-9 and TRBJ1-4; 7 bases match TRBD1. Trimming took 3 bases from V and 8 from J; bases not matched to a gene: 15. The CDR3 totals 17 residues. Per the germline V gene, CDR1 is SEHNR and CDR2 is FQNEAQ (reference sequence). The CDR3 sequence: CASSFAITGTEVEKLFF. CDR3 DNA: TGTGCCAGCAGCTTCGCGATAACCGGGACAGAAGTCGAAAAACTGTTTTTT.

This clonotype was counted at least ten times. The V and J genes are TRBV7-2 and TRBJ2-7; D gene ambiguous. CDR1 SGHTA and CDR2 FQGNSA come from the germline V gene. V gave up 2 bases and J gave up 6 bases, with 8 bases separating them. The CDR3 contains 12 residues. CDR3 sequence (DNA): TGTGCCAGCAGCTTACTCGGACCCGAGCAGTACTTC. It translates to CASSLLGPEQYF.

This clonotype appeared many times. The chain uses TRBV27 and TRBJ1-1; the match to TRBD1 covers 8 bases. The junction had 5 bases not matched to a gene; V was cut back by 2 bases and J by 3 bases. The CDR3 sequence is 15 residues long. The V gene's germline CDR1 is MNHEY and CDR2 SMNVEV (reference sequence). CDR3 region: CASSLRQGLDTEAFF. CDR3 DNA sequence: TGTGCCAGCAGTTTACGACAGGGGCTCGACACTGAAGCTTTCTTT.

To note about this clonotype: This clone may be a read error of a much larger clone one base away. The rearrangement uses TRBV9 and TRBJ1-4; perhaps TRBD1 as D (5 bases). Germline CDR1 reads SGDLS; CDR2 reads YYNGEE. CDR3 length equals 15 residues. CDR3 sequence (DNA): TGTGCCAGCAGCGGGGACGGGGTTATGGGTGAAAAACCGTTTTTT. Its protein product is CASSGDGVMGEKPFF.